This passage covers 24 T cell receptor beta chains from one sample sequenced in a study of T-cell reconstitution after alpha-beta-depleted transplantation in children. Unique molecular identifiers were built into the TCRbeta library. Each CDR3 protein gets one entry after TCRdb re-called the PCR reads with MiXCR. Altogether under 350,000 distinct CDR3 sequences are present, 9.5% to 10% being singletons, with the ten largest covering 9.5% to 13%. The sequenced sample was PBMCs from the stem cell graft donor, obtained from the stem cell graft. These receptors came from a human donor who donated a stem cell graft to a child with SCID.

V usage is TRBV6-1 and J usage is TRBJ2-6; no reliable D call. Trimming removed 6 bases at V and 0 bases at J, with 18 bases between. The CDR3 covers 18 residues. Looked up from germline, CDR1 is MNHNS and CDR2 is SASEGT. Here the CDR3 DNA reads TGTGCCAGCAGCCTAAGGAGCCAGGAATACTCTGGGGCCAACGTCCTGACTTTC. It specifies CASSLRSQEYSGANVLTF.

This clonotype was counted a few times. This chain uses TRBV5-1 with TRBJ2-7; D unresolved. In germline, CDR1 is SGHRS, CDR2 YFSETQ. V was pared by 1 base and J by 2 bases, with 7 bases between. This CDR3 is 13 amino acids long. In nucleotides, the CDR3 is TGCGCCAGCAGCTTGTATCTTGCCTACGAGCAGTACTTC. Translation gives CASSLYLAYEQYF.

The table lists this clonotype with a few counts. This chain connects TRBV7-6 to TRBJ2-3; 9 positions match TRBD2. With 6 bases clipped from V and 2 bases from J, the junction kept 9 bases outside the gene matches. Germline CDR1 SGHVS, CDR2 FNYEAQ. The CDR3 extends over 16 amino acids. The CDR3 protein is CASSSEAGGATDTQYF. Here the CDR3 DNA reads TGTGCCAGCAGTTCTGAAGCGGGGGGCGCCACAGATACGCAGTATTTT.

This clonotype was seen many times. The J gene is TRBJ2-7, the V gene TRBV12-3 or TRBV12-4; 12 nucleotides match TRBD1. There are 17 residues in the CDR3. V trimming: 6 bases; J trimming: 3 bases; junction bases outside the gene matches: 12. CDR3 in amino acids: CASSQGQGASFFYEQYF. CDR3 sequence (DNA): TGTGCCAGCAGCCAGGGACAGGGGGCTTCATTTTTCTACGAGCAGTACTTC.

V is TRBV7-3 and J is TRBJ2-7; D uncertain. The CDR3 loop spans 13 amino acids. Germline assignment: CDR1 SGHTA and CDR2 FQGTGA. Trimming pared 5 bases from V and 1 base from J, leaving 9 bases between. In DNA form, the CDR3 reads TGTGCCAGCAGCCAAGAGGCTTCCTACGAGCAGTACTTC. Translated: CASSQEASYEQYF.

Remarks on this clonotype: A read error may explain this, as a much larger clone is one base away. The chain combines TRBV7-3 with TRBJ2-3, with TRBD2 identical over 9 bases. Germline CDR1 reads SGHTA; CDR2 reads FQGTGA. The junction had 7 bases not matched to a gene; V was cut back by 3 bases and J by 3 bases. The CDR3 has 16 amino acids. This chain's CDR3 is CASSFRAGGTTDTQYF. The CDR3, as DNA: TGTGCCAGCAGCTTTAGAGCGGGGGGTACGACAGATACGCAGTATTTT.

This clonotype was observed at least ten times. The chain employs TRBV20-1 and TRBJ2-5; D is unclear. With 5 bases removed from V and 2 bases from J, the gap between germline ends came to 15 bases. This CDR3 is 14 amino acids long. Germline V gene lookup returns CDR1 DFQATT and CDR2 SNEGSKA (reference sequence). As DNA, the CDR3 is TGCAGTGCTCTCCCCTTGAACTCACAAGAGACCCAGTACTTC. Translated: CSALPLNSQETQYF.

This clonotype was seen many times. CDR3 loop: CASSTDSYEQYF. The CDR3 coding sequence is TGTGCCAGCTCAACGGACAGTTACGAGCAGTACTTC. V is TRBV7-9 and J is TRBJ2-7, with D perhaps matching TRBD1 (6 bases). Germline V gene sequence: CDR1 SEHNR, CDR2 FQNEAQ (reference sequence). The CDR3 extends over 12 amino acids. Trimming left V 8 bases short and J 4 bases short, with 12 bases between.

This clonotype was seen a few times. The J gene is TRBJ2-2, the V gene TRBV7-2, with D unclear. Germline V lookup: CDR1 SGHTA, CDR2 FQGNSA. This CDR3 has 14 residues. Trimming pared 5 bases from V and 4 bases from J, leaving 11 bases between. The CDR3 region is CASSPLLTTGELFF. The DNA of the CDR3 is TGTGCCAGCAGCCCCCTTCTTACCACCGGGGAGCTGTTTTTT.

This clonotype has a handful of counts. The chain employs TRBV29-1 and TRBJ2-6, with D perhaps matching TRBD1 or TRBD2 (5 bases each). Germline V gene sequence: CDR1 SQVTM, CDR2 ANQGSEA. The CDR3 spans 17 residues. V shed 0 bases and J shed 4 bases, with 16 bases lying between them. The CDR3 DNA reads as TGCAGCGTTGAAGATGGGACGGACTCTAGGGGGGCCAACGTCCTGACTTTC. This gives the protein CSVEDGTDSRGANVLTF. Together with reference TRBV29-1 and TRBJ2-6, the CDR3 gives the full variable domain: SAVISQKPSRDICQRGTSLTIQCQVDSQVTMMFWYRQQPGQSLTLIATANQGSEATYESGFVIDKFPISRPNLTFSTLTVSNMSPEDSSIYLCSVEDGTDSRGANVLTFGAGSRLTVL.

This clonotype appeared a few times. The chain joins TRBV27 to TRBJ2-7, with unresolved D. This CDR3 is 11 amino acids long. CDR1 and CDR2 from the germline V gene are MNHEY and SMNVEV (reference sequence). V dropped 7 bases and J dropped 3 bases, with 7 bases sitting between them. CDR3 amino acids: CASNSGYEQYF. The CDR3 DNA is TGTGCCAGCAACAGTGGCTACGAGCAGTACTTC.

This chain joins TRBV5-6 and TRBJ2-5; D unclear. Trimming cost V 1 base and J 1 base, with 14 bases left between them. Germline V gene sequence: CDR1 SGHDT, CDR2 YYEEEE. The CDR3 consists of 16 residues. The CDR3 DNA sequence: TGTGCCAGCAGCTTGCACGTCGAAAGTATCCAAGAGACCCAGTACTTC. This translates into CASSLHVESIQETQYF.

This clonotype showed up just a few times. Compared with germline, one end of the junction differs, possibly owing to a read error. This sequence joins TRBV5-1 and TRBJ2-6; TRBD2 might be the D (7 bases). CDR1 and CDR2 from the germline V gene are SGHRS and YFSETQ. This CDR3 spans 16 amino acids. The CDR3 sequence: CASSPPGGSGANVLTF. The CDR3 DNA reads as TGCGCCAGCAGCCCGCCGGGGGGCTCTGGGGCCAATGTCCTGACTTTC.

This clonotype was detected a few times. The CDR3 DNA is TGTGCCAGCAGTTCACAGTCTATGGGTGGCTACACCTTC. Protein: CASSSQSMGGYTF. The chain has TRBV12-3 or TRBV12-4 and TRBJ1-2; the D is unclear. The CDR3 is 13 amino acids. Trimming took off 4 bases at V and 7 bases at J, with 13 bases between the two ends.

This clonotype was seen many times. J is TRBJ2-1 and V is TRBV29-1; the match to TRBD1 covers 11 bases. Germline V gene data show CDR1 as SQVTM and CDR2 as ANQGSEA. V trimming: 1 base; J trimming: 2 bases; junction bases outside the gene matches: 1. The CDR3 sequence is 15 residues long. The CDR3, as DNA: TGCAGCGTTGAAGGGACAGGGGGCACCTACAATGAGCAGTTCTTC. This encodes CSVEGTGGTYNEQFF.

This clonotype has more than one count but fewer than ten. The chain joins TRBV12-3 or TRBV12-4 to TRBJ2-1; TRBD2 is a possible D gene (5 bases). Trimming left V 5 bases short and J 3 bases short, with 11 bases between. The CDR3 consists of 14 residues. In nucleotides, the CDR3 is TGTGCCAGCAGTCGGGGTCTCCGCTACAATGAGCAGTTCTTC. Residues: CASSRGLRYNEQFF.

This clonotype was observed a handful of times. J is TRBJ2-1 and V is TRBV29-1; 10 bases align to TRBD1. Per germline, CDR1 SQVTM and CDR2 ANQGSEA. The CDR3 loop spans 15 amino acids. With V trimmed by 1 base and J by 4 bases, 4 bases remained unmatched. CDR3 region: CSVEGPGQGYNEQFF. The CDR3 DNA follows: TGCAGCGTTGAAGGCCCGGGACAGGGGTACAATGAGCAGTTCTTC.

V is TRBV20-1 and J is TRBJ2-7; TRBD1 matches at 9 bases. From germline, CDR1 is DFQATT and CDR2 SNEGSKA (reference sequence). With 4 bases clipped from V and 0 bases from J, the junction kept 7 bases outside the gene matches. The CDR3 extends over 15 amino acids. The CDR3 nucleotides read TGCAGTGCTAAGGGACAGGGCACTATCTCCTACGAGCAGTACTTC. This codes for CSAKGQGTISYEQYF.

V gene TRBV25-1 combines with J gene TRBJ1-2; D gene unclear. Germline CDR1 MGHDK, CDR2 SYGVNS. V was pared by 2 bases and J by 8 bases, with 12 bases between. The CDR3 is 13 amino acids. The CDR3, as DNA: TGTGCCAGCAGTGAACCAGGTGGTTGGGGCTACACCTTC. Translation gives CASSEPGGWGYTF.

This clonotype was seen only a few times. The CDR3 loop reads CASSEELDTSEQYF. Here the CDR3 DNA reads TGCGCCAGCAGTGAGGAACTAGACACCTCCGAGCAGTACTTC. The rearrangement uses TRBV10-1 and TRBJ2-7, with D tentatively TRBD2 (5 bases). The germline V gene has CDR1 WNHNN and CDR2 SYGVQD (reference sequence). The germline V and J ends were trimmed by 2 bases and 6 bases, with 14 bases remaining between them. The CDR3 runs to 14 residues.

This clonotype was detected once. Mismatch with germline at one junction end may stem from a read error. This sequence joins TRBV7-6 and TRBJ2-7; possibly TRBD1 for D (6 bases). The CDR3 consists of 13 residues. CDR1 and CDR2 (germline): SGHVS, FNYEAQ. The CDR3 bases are TGTGCCAGCAGCTTACGGACAGACTACGAGCTGTACTTC. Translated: CASSLRTDYELYF.

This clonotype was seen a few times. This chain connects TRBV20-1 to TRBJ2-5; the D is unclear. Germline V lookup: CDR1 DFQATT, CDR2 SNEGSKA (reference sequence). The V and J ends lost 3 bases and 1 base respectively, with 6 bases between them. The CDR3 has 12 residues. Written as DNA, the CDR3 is TGCAGTGCTAGTGGGTTCCAAGAGACCCAGTACTTC. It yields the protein CSASGFQETQYF.

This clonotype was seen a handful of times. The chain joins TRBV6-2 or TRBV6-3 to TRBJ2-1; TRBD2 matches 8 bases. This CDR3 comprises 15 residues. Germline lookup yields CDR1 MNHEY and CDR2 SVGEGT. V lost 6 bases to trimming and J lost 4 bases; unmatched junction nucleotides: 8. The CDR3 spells CASSPFGGAYNEQFF. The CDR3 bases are TGTGCCAGCAGCCCCTTCGGGGGGGCATACAATGAGCAGTTCTTC.

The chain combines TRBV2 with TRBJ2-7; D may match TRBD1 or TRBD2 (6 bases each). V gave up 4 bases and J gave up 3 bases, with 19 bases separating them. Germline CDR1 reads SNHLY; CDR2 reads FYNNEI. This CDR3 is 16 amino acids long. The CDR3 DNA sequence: TGTGCCAGCAGTGGAAAGTGGGGGGCTCGGTACTACGAGCAGTACTTC. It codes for CASSGKWGARYYEQYF. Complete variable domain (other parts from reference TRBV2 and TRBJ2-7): EPEVTQTPSHQVTQMGQEVILRCVPISNHLYFYWYRQILGQKVEFLVSFYNNEISEKSEIFDDQFSVERPDGSNFTLKIRSTKLEDSAMYFCASSGKWGARYYEQYFGPGTRLTVT.